The following is a T cell receptor (beta chain) sequence with its context. From RNA transcripts, TCR beta CDR3 regions were amplified. A set of HTBI primers served as the primers for a first-round RT-PCR of the TCR CDR3. One entry per CDR3 protein results from TCRdb running MiXCR on the multiplex PCR reads. The data contain 93,000 or so distinct CDR3 sequences, over 45% of them singletons. This sample is drawn from a study of T cells in Graves' hyperthyroidism and ophthalmopathy. The sample consisted of blood. This receptor was obtained from a middle-aged man with Graves' hyperthyroidism.

In nucleotides, the CDR3 is TGTGCCAGCAGTCCACGGGGGTTATTTACTGAAAAACTGTTTTTT. This translates into CASSPRGLFTEKLFF. This chain uses TRBV6-1 with TRBJ1-4; tentative D call: TRBD1 (5 bases). The V gene lost 5 bases and the J gene lost 7 bases, with 17 bases spanning the gap. The germline V gene encodes CDR1 MNHNS and CDR2 SASEGT. The CDR3 consists of 15 residues.